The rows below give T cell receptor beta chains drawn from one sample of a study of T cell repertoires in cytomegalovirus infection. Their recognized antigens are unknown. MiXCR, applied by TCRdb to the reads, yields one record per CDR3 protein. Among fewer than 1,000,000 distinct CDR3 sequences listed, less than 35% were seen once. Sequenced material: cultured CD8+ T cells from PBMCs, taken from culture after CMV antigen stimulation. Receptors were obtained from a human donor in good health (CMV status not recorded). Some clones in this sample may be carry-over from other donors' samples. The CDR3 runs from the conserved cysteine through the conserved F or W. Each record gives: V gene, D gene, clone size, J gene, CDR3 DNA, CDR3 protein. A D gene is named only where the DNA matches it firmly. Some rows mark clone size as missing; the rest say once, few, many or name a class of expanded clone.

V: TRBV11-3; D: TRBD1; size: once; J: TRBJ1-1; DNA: TGTGCCAGCAGCCGCACCGACAGGGGGAAAACTGAAGCTTTCTTT; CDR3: CASSRTDRGKTEAFF
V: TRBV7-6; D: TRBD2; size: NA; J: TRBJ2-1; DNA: TGTGCCAGCAGCCCACCCGTAGCTAGCGGGGGGGCCTACAATGAGCAGTTCTTC; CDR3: CASSPPVASGGAYNEQFF
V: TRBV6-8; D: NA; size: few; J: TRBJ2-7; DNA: TGTGCCAGCAGTTACCGGGGCCCAAGCGAGCAGTACTTC; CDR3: CASSYRGPSEQYF
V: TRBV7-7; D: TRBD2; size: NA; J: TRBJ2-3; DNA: TGTGCTAGCAGCTTAAAACCGGGACTAGGCACAGATACGCAGTATTTT; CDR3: CASSLKPGLGTDTQYF
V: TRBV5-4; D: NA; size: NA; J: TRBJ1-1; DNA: TGTGCCAGCAGCTTAACTATGGGGGTCGATGAAGCTTTCTTT; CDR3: CASSLTMGVDEAFF
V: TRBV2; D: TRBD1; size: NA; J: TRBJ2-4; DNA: TGTGCCAGCAGACCCGACAGGGATCGCACCAAAAACATTCAGTACTTC; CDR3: CASRPDRDRTKNIQYF
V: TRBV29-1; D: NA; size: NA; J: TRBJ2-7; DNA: TGCAGCGTTTGGACGCAAGTCTACGAGCAGTACTTC; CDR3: CSVWTQVYEQYF
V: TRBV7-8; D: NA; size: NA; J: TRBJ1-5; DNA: TGTGCCAGCAACCTCGTTGGAAATCAGCCCCAGCATTTT; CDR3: CASNLVGNQPQHF
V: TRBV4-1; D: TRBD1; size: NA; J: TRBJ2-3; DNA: TGCGCCAGCAGCCAAGTGGGGACAGGGTCAGATACGCAGTATTTT; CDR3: CASSQVGTGSDTQYF
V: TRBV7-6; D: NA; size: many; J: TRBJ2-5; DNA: TGTGCCAGCAGCTTATTCCTTGCGGTTAGAGGGGAGACCCAGTACTTC; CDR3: CASSLFLAVRGETQYF
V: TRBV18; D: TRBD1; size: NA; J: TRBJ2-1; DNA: TGTGCCAGCTCACCACCGGGACAGGGGGCGTTAGATGAGCAGTTCTTC; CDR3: CASSPPGQGALDEQFF
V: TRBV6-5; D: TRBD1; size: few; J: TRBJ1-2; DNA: TGTGCCAGCAGCTCTACAGGGGGCCCTACCTTCAACTATGGCTACACCTTC; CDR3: CASSSTGGPTFNYGYTF
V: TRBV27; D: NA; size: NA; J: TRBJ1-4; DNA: NA; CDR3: CASSSSGQGPIQLFF
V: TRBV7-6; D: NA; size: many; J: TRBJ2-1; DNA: TGTGCCAGCAGCTTAGCTGGCGGGGTAGATGAGCAGTTCTTC; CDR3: CASSLAGGVDEQFF
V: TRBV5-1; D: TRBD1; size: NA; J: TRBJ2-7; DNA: TGCGCCAGCAGCTTAGAGACAGGGTCCTCCTACGAGCAGTACTTC; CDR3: CASSLETGSSYEQYF
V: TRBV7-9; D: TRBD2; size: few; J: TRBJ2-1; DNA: TGTGCCAGCAGCCCAAAGCGTAGCGGGGGGCCTTACAATGAGCAGTTCTTC; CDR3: CASSPKRSGGPYNEQFF
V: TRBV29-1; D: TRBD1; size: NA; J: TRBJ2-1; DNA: TGCAGCGTGGAAACAGGGGAGTCCTACAATGAGCAGTTCTTC; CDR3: CSVETGESYNEQFF
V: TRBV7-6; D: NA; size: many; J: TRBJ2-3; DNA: TGTGCCAGCAGCTTAGTAGGGGCCACAGATACGCAGTATTTT; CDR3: CASSLVGATDTQYF
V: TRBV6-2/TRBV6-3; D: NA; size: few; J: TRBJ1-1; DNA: TGTGCCAGCAGTTACTCGGATCTGGGGAACACTGAAGCTTTCTTT; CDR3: CASSYSDLGNTEAFF
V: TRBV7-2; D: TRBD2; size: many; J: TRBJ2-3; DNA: TGTGCCAGCAGCTCCGAAATGCACCTAGCGGGGGGTTCCACAGATACGCAGTATTTT; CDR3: CASSSEMHLAGGSTDTQYF
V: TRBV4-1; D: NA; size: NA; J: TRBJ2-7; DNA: TGCGCCAGCAGCCCTCGACGGAACTACGAGCAGTACTTC; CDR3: CASSPRRNYEQYF
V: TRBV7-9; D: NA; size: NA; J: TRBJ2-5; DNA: TGTGCCAGCAGCTTACCGGGGGATACTCAAGAGACCCAGTACTTC; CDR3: CASSLPGDTQETQYF
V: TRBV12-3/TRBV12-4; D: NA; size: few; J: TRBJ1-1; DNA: TGTGCCAGCAGTTTAAACAGTAGAGGCACTGAAGCTTTCTTT; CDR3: CASSLNSRGTEAFF
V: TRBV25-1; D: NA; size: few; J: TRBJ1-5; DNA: TGTGCCAGCAGTGCCCACGGGACGGCCAATCAGCCCCAGCATTTT; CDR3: CASSAHGTANQPQHF
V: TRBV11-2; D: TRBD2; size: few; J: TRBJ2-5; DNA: TGTGCCACAATAGCGGGGGCTCAAGAGACCCAGTACTTC; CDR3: CATIAGAQETQYF
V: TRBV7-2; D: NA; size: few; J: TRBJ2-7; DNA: TGTGCCAGCAGCCGCCTGCTGGCGGCCTACGAGCAGTACTTC; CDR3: CASSRLLAAYEQYF
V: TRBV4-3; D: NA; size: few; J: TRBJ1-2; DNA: TGCGCCAGCAGCCAAGATCTCGGGTTGAGAGCTAACTATGGCTACACCTTC; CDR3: CASSQDLGLRANYGYTF